The 20 T cell receptor beta chains given below trace back to one sample, sequenced in a study of resident and recirculating memory T cells in vitiligo. Produced via immunoSEQ multiplex PCR; TCRdb's table is partial and in-frame only. The sample shows 75,000 to 95,000 clones, about 91% of them seen only once. The specimen sequenced was blood. Receptor source: a male donor with vitiligo.

The chain uses TRBV5-5 and TRBJ2-5, with 8 bases lining up with TRBD2. J lost 4 bases, V lost 2 bases, and 4 bases had no gene match. Germline V gene sequence: CDR1 SGHKS, CDR2 YYEKEE (reference sequence). The CDR3 spans 14 residues. The CDR3 is CASSFGGGIETQYF. The CDR3 region has the DNA TGTGCCAGCAGCTTTGGCGGGGGGATAGAGACCCAGTACTTC.

The chain uses TRBV7-9 and TRBJ2-3; D is uncertain. The CDR3 sequence is 13 residues long. Germline V gives CDR1 SEHNR, CDR2 FQNEAQ (reference sequence). V was shortened by 5 bases and J by 4 bases, with 10 bases between the two germline ends. The CDR3 loop is CASSPYMSDTQYF. The DNA of the CDR3 is TGTGCCAGCAGCCCTTATATGTCAGATACGCAGTATTTT.

The CDR3 sequence: CASSSRQAWSTQYF. CDR3 DNA: TGTGCCAGCAGCTCAAGACAAGCCTGGTCGACCCAGTACTTC. V usage is TRBV13 and J usage is TRBJ2-5; no clear D. The CDR3 spans 14 residues. Germline loops: CDR1 PRHDT, CDR2 FYEKMQ (reference sequence). The V and J ends lost 4 bases and 7 bases respectively, with 16 bases between them. Combining the CDR3 with reference TRBV13 and TRBJ2-5 gives the whole variable domain AAGVIQSPRHLIKEKRETATLKCYPIPRHDTVYWYQQGPGQDPQFLISFYEKMQSDKGSIPDRFSAQQFSDYHSELNMSSLELGDSALYFCASSSRQAWSTQYFGPGTRLLVL.

The V and J genes are TRBV11-2 and TRBJ2-3; 9 nucleotides agree with TRBD2. V was pared by 5 bases and J by 4 bases, with 13 bases of the junction left unmatched. Germline V CDR1 and CDR2: SGHAT, FQNNGV. The CDR3 has 17 amino acids. The chain's CDR3 is CASSPTHSGRRADTQYF. CDR3 nucleotides: TGTGCCAGCAGCCCTACTCACAGCGGGAGGAGAGCAGATACGCAGTATTTT.

In its sample, this clone ranks as large (0.1 to 1%). The chain employs TRBV5-6 and TRBJ2-3, with 7 bases lining up with TRBD1. Germline values: CDR1 SGHDT, CDR2 YYEEEE. The CDR3 is 15 residues long. The V gene end was trimmed by 0 bases and the J gene end by 6 bases; junction bases not matched to a gene: 7. CDR3 amino acids: CASSLENRGEDTQYF. The CDR3 DNA is TGTGCCAGCAGCTTGGAAAACAGGGGTGAGGATACGCAGTATTTT.

The genes are TRBV2 and TRBJ1-4; D is possibly TRBD1 (5 bases). V dropped 6 bases and J dropped 5 bases, with 13 bases sitting between them. Germline values: CDR1 SNHLY, CDR2 FYNNEI. The CDR3 totals 14 residues. The CDR3 spells CASRRGGKNEKLFF. CDR3 nucleotide sequence: TGTGCCAGCAGGCGGGGGGGAAAGAATGAAAAACTGTTTTTT.

CDR3: CASSEALGEKLFF. The DNA of the CDR3 is TGTGCCAGCAGTGAAGCGCTTGGCGAAAAACTGTTTTTT. This chain links TRBV6-1 with TRBJ1-4; no clear D. The CDR3 covers 13 residues. V lost 0 bases and J lost 8, with 7 bases in between. The germline V gene encodes CDR1 MNHNS and CDR2 SASEGT.

CDR3 coding DNA: TGTGCCAGTAGTATAGGACAGGGGTTATCCTACGAGCAGTACTTC. Its translation is CASSIGQGLSYEQYF. V usage is TRBV19 and J usage is TRBJ2-7; 8 bases line up with TRBD1. Germline CDR1 is LNHDA and CDR2 is SQIVND (reference sequence). With V trimmed by 1 base and J by 1 base, 3 bases remained unmatched. The CDR3 is 15 residues long.

The V gene is TRBV6-5, the J gene TRBJ1-1, with D perhaps TRBD1 (5 bases). Trimming removed 4 bases at V and 5 bases at J, with 17 bases between. CDR3 size: 15 residues. Germline V gene lookup returns CDR1 MNHEY and CDR2 SVGAGI. CDR3 in amino acids: CASSSHVQEGTEAFF. The CDR3 DNA is TGTGCCAGCAGTTCCCATGTGCAGGAGGGGACTGAAGCTTTCTTT.

V usage is TRBV28 and J usage is TRBJ2-5; a weak D match, TRBD1 (7 bases). The CDR3 extends over 16 amino acids. Trimming cost V 5 bases and J 0 bases, with 16 bases left between them. The V gene's germline CDR1 is MDHEN and CDR2 SYDVKM. The CDR3, as DNA: TGTGCCAGCAGTCCGGGGGACAGCCGGTACCAAGAGACCCAGTACTTC. Translating gives CASSPGDSRYQETQYF.

The chain has TRBV7-2 and TRBJ2-2; TRBD2 matches at 9 bases. Trimming at V came to 5 bases and at J to 0 bases, leaving 7 bases not matched to a gene. CDR1 and CDR2 from the germline V gene are SGHTA and FQGNSA. The CDR3 is 17 amino acids. DNA for the CDR3: TGTGCCAGCAGCCGTTCGACTAGCGGCACGAACACCGGGGAGCTGTTTTTT. It codes for CASSRSTSGTNTGELFF.

The chain uses TRBV19 and TRBJ2-2, with D perhaps TRBD2 (5 bases). CDR3 length equals 17 residues. The germline V gene has CDR1 LNHDA and CDR2 SQIVND (reference sequence). With 6 bases removed from V and 0 bases from J, the gap between germline ends came to 17 bases. The CDR3, as DNA: TGTGCCAGTAGCGCCCGAGGGAGTACCGCGAACACCGGGGAGCTGTTTTTT. Encoded protein: CASSARGSTANTGELFF. The complete variable domain, with remaining parts taken from reference TRBV19 and TRBJ2-2, reads DGGITQSPKYLFRKEGQNVTLSCEQNLNHDAMYWYRQDPGQGLRLIYYSQIVNDFQKGDIAEGYSVSREKKESFPLTVTSAQKNPTAFYLCASSARGSTANTGELFFGEGSRLTVL.

The genes are TRBV7-3 and TRBJ2-7, with TRBD2 matching 8 bases. Germline CDR1 reads SGHTA; CDR2 reads FQGTGA. The CDR3 length is 12 residues. Unmatched junction bases numbered 3, after V lost 5 bases and J lost 6 bases. The CDR3 sequence: CASSVGGGEQYF. CDR3 coding DNA: TGTGCCAGCAGCGTCGGGGGGGGCGAGCAGTACTTC.

This clone was recorded only once. This sequence joins TRBV4-3 and TRBJ1-2; tentatively, D is TRBD1 (6 bases). Germline V gives CDR1 LGHNA, CDR2 YSLEER. V dropped 0 bases and J dropped 0 bases, with 17 bases sitting between them. This CDR3 spans 18 amino acids. The CDR3 protein is CASSQDQTGRSPNYGYTF. In DNA, the CDR3 is TGCGCCAGCAGCCAAGATCAAACAGGGCGATCCCCTAACTATGGCTACACCTTC.

This chain connects TRBV19 to TRBJ1-1; no firm D call. The CDR3 is 14 amino acids. The germline V and J ends were trimmed by 7 bases and 4 bases, with 16 bases remaining between them. Looked up from germline, CDR1 is LNHDA and CDR2 is SQIVND (reference sequence). CDR3 nucleotides: TGTGCCAGTACCCTATCCCAGGCGGGCACTGAAGCTTTCTTT. Protein sequence: CASTLSQAGTEAFF.

The CDR3 DNA follows: TGTGCCAGCGGTACAGGGTCAGGCACTGAAGCTTTCTTT. This encodes CASGTGSGTEAFF. The V call is TRBV2, the J call TRBJ1-1; a weak D match, TRBD1 (6 bases). Trimming stripped 8 bases from V and 4 bases from J, with 14 bases between. The germline CDR1 and CDR2 sequences are SNHLY and FYNNEI. This CDR3 has 13 residues. Full variable domain (outside the CDR3, taken from reference TRBV2 and TRBJ1-1): EPEVTQTPSHQVTQMGQEVILRCVPISNHLYFYWYRQILGQKVEFLVSFYNNEISEKSEIFDDQFSVERPDGSNFTLKIRSTKLEDSAMYFCASGTGSGTEAFFGQGTRLTVV.

Only one count was recorded for this clone. The chain is built from TRBV5-4 and TRBJ1-5, with D unresolved. This CDR3 has 12 amino acids. V was pared by 7 bases and J by 6 bases, with 11 bases between. Germline V CDR1 and CDR2: SGHNT, YYREEE (reference sequence). This chain's CDR3 is CASSAPGQPQHF. The CDR3 nucleotides are TGTGCCAGCTCTGCCCCGGGTCAGCCCCAGCATTTT.

The chain links TRBV18 to TRBJ1-5, with D possibly being TRBD1 (6 bases). Germline V gene lookup returns CDR1 KGHSH and CDR2 LQKENI. CDR3 size: 14 residues. V dropped 5 bases and J dropped 6 bases, with 14 bases sitting between them. The CDR3 nucleotides read TGTGCCAGCTCAGTCGGGGGGCCCGGTCAGCCCCAGCATTTT. Protein: CASSVGGPGQPQHF.

This chain uses TRBV29-1 with TRBJ1-1; TRBD1 is a possible D gene (6 bases). CDR3 length equals 13 residues. The germline V gene encodes CDR1 SQVTM and CDR2 ANQGSEA. V shed 7 bases and J shed 1 base, with 13 bases lying between them. The CDR3, as DNA: TGCAGCGGCCGGCGACAGGAGAACACTGAAGCTTTCTTT. It specifies CSGRRQENTEAFF.

V and J are TRBV5-4 and TRBJ1-4; perhaps TRBD1 as D (6 bases). The CDR3 totals 18 residues. Germline V gives CDR1 SGHNT, CDR2 YYREEE (reference sequence). Deletions cut 3 bases from V and 0 bases from J, with 18 bases between. The CDR3 sequence: CASSSSTMDRATNEKLFF. The CDR3 nucleotides are TGTGCCAGCAGCTCCTCCACCATGGACAGAGCAACTAATGAAAAACTGTTTTTT.